This entry concerns a single T cell receptor beta chain. Antigen: not known. This sample stems from a study of T cell responses to AZD1222 COVID-19 vaccine. General observations from the study: The study reported that nearly half of spike-specific TCRs target unmutated variant regions. Baseline serology detected seropositivity in only five or six AZD1222 recipients.

This table comes from immunoSEQ multiplex PCR, and its TCRdb copy is limited to in-frame clones, with some not included. The sample includes some 120,000 clones, 88% of them seen just once. CDR3 length: 14 amino acids. V gave up 7 bases and J gave up 3 bases; unmatched junction bases: 8. CDR1 is SQVTM, CDR2 ANQGSEA, per germline. The V and J genes are TRBV29-1 and TRBJ1-2; 10 nucleotides align to TRBD1. Source: peripheral blood, taken on day 0 of AZD1222 vaccination. The origin of this receptor is an adult in good health. CDR3 nucleotide sequence: TGCAGCGGACACGGACAGGGGGGGGACTATGGCTACACCTTC. This sequence encodes CSGHGQGGDYGYTF.